The rows below give T cell receptor beta chains drawn from one sample of a study of cytomegalovirus exposure and HLA in healthy donors. Data came from immunoSEQ multiplex PCR; TCRdb stores just in-frame clones and leaves some out. The sample holds some 180,000 clones, roughly 87% seen once. Sequenced sample: PBMCs. These receptors were obtained from a girl less than two years old in good health and CMV-seronegative. Each CDR3 is given with its conserved first and last residue. Each record gives: J gene, V gene, clone size, D gene, CDR3 protein, CDR3 DNA. A D gene is named only where the DNA matches it firmly. The listing skips clone size in some rows; elsewhere it reads once, few, many or a size class.

TRBJ1-2	TRBV2	once	TRBD1	CASSDRGQGFYGYTF	TGTGCCAGCAGTGATAGGGGACAGGGGTTCTATGGCTACACCTTC
TRBJ1-4	TRBV6-6	-	-	CASSYSAGNEKLFF	TGTGCCAGCAGTTACTCGGCCGGGAATGAAAAACTGTTTTTT
TRBJ2-5	TRBV15	once	-	CATSSSDRQETQYF	TGTGCCACCAGCTCCTCGGACAGACAGGAGACCCAGTACTTC
TRBJ2-1	TRBV18	once	-	CASSQYRDLYNEQFF	TGTGCCAGCTCCCAATACAGGGACCTATACAATGAGCAGTTCTTC
TRBJ1-1	TRBV7-9	-	TRBD1	CSSSRTTGATEAFF	TGTTCCAGCAGCCGTACTACAGGGGCTACTGAAGCTTTCTTT
TRBJ2-1	TRBV29-1	-	-	CSVSGLQSSYNEQFF	TGCAGCGTTAGCGGGCTTCAAAGCTCCTACAATGAGCAGTTCTTC
TRBJ2-3	TRBV4-2	-	-	CASSQDVGFPTNTQYF	TGTGCCAGCAGCCAAGACGTTGGCTTCCCGACAAATACGCAGTATTTT
TRBJ1-5	TRBV5-6	-	-	CASSSGDGNQPQHF	TGTGCCAGCAGCTCAGGCGATGGCAATCAGCCCCAGCATTTT
TRBJ2-7	TRBV4-3	-	TRBD2	CASSRGRSSYEQYF	TGCGCCAGCAGCCGCGGGAGGAGCTCCTACGAGCAGTACTTC
TRBJ1-2	TRBV27	-	-	CASSFLGAHNYGYTF	TGTGCCAGCAGTTTTCTAGGGGCGCATAACTATGGCTACACCTTC
TRBJ1-6	TRBV2	-	TRBD1	CASSRPGQYNSPLHF	TGTGCCAGCAGCAGACCGGGACAGTATAATTCACCCCTCCACTTT
TRBJ2-2	TRBV5-5	once	TRBD1	CASSFLGGQQGGELFF	TGTGCCAGCAGCTTTTTAGGGGGACAGCAGGGTGGGGAGCTGTTTTTT
TRBJ2-1	TRBV7-3	-	TRBD2	CASSRLAGNYNEQFF	TGTGCCAGCAGCAGACTAGCGGGAAACTACAATGAGCAGTTCTTC
TRBJ2-7	TRBV27	-	-	CASSPRQFRYEQYF	TGTGCCAGCAGCCCCCGACAGTTTAGGTACGAGCAGTACTTC
TRBJ1-1	TRBV9	-	TRBD1	CASSVAGQGEAFF	TGTGCCAGCAGCGTAGCTGGACAGGGTGAAGCTTTCTTT
TRBJ1-5	TRBV6-1	-	-	CASSNSNQPQHF	TGTGCCAGCAGCAATAGCAATCAGCCCCAGCATTTT
TRBJ2-1	TRBV27	-	TRBD2	CASSSTPPLVAGASSYNEQFF	TGTGCCAGCAGTTCCACCCCCCCTCTTGTAGCGGGGGCTAGCTCCTACAATGAGCAGTTCTTC
TRBJ1-1	TRBV5-1	-	TRBD1	CASSYWTGNTEAFF	TGCGCCAGCAGCTACTGGACAGGGAATACTGAAGCTTTCTTT
TRBJ1-2	TRBV2	-	TRBD1	CASSPEPGQVKGYTF	TGTGCCAGCAGCCCGGAGCCGGGACAGGTAAAAGGCTACACCTTC
TRBJ2-4	TRBV15	-	TRBD2	CATSRGWTSGGAGVKNIQYF	TGTGCCACCAGCAGAGGTTGGACTAGCGGGGGGGCCGGGGTCAAAAACATTCAGTACTTC
TRBJ2-1	TRBV9	-	TRBD1	CASSVLPGQGYNEQFF	TGTGCCAGCAGCGTACTCCCGGGACAGGGATACAATGAGCAGTTCTTC
TRBJ1-6	TRBV7-8	-	TRBD1	CASSLATGAAPLHF	TGTGCCAGCAGCTTAGCGACAGGGGCGGCACCCCTCCACTTT
TRBJ1-5	TRBV4-1	-	TRBD1	CASSHYPQDRRGQPQHF	TGCGCCAGCAGCCATTACCCGCAGGACAGGAGGGGTCAGCCCCAGCATTTT
TRBJ1-1	TRBV7-2	-	-	CASSLALGGATEAFF	TGTGCCAGCAGCTTAGCCCTAGGAGGGGCCACTGAAGCTTTCTTT
TRBJ2-3	TRBV12-5	once	TRBD2	CASGSGTSGGLHDTQYF	TGTGCTAGTGGTTCCGGGACTAGCGGGGGGCTTCATGATACGCAGTATTTT
TRBJ1-2	TRBV7-9	-	TRBD1	CASSPPDRGYGYTF	TGTGCCAGCAGCCCCCCGGACAGGGGTTATGGCTACACCTTC
TRBJ2-6	TRBV6-9	-	TRBD2	CASSYSGGDVSGANVLTF	TGTGCCAGCAGTTATTCTGGGGGGGATGTCTCTGGGGCCAACGTCCTGACTTTC